This TCR beta chain stems from a study of blood T cells in healthy people across ages. J was trimmed by 3 bases and V by 8 bases; bases with no gene match: 8. The CDR3 length is 14 residues. The germline gives CDR1 ENHRY, CDR2 SYGVKD. Through a sample-barcoded 5' primer and a J-beta primer mix, a second PCR was run for 7 to 11 cycles. Each cDNA molecule, via a template-switch adaptor with 12 random nucleotides, was tagged. At least 2.5 million CDR3-containing paired-end reads were obtained per sample. One entry per CDR3 protein, called by TCRdb with MiXCR from the 5' RACE reads. The sample lists 1.5 million to 2 million distinct CDR3 sequences, around half occurring once. Study findings and constraints: Older individuals had lower TCR beta diversity per million T cells (the decline was roughly linear). Long-lived donors had more naive CD4+ cells and higher diversity than aged donors.

As regards this clonotype: The antigen is undetermined.

The sequenced sample consisted of blood. The V call is TRBV10-3, the J call TRBJ2-3; TRBD2 matches at 7 bases. The clonotype comes from a woman in her thirties or forties in good health. This CDR3 reads CAIGGLDVTDTQYF. The CDR3 DNA follows: TGTGCCATCGGAGGACTAGATGTGACAGATACGCAGTATTTT.